Sequencing of this T cell receptor (beta chain) was carried out in a study of T cell changes during pregnancy in multiple sclerosis. Germline lookup yields CDR1 SEHNR and CDR2 FQNEAQ (reference sequence). The V and J ends lost 8 bases and 7 bases respectively, with 14 bases between them. CDR3 length: 13 residues. Sequenced by immunoSEQ multiplex PCR; TCRdb stores in-frame clones only, minus some. This table has about 98,000 clones, about 91% appearing once. Source: peripheral blood, taken after pregnancy. The source is a female donor in good health, enrolled as a control in a pregnancy study. V gene TRBV7-9 combines with J gene TRBJ1-4; D ambiguous. The CDR3, as DNA: TGTGCCAGCTGGCGCAAAGAGGGTGAAAAACTGTTTTTT. Translating it yields CASWRKEGEKLFF.